This is a list of T cell receptor beta chains from one sample in a study of OX40 agonist ivuxolimab in advanced cancers. Libraries were prepared by immunoSEQ multiplex PCR; TCRdb keeps only in-frame clonotypes and omits some of them. The sample holds 65,000 to 95,000 clones; 80% to 90% are singletons and the top ten take 10%. The source was CD4+ or CD8+ T cells sorted from blood, collected in a trial of the OX40 agonist ivuxolimab. All receptors derive from an adult with an advanced solid tumor such as melanoma, head and neck, liver or kidney cancer. Both conserved end residues are part of each CDR3.

>TRBV7-2
CASSLSGRQPQHF
>TRBV18
CASSPPRSRGDQETQYF
>TRBV11-2
CASSQGQPTDTQYF
>TRBV5-1
CASSSGEVGNTIYF
>TRBV27
CASQRTSGRYTQYF
>TRBV5-1
CASNLDRVGEQYF
>TRBV28
CASSLGGQGDREQYF
>TRBV11-2
CASRSGTGEGSPLHF
>TRBV10-3
CATHGQGAGQPQHF
>TRBV19
CASSAGTRDEKLFF
>TRBV5-4
CASSIPGQDEKLFF
>TRBV2
CASSVGGPGELFF
>TRBV5-1
CASSWSGGSQETQYF
>TRBV5-1
CASSRDAGMNTGELFF
>TRBV15
CATSRDVQDEAFF
>TRBV28
CASGSGAYEQYF
>TRBV12-5
CASGLVQGMKEPQHF
>TRBV11-2
CASSRSGETQYF
>TRBV6-6
CASSSGFEAFF
>TRBV28
CASSVSSGNTIYF
>TRBV10-1
CASSDSSYEQYF
>TRBV10-3
CAISEPSGTGQDEAFF
>TRBV19
CASSIDLGVITEAFF
>TRBV19
CASSILGYLGNSPLHF
>TRBV5-1
CASSLASVYGYTF
>TRBV28
CVVKRGYGYTF
>TRBV12-2
CAKPGQGYSNQPQHF
>TRBV14
CASSLRLAGRHLYQETQYF
>TRBV19
CASSTAETRQPQHF
>TRBV19
CASSTGTGNFNEQFF
>TRBV28
CASSLPGGAYGYTF
>TRBV27
CASSMGTVQNRYEQYF
>TRBV2
CASSRRLAGDEETQYF
>TRBV19
CASRVGRGYTF
>TRBV18
CASSLRGASNEKLFF
>TRBV7-3
CASSLSSYNEQFF
>TRBV6-1
CARGTGWVQNIQYF
>TRBV27
CASSSLAGTDTQYF
>TRBV29-1
CSAAGWAPAQETQYF
>TRBV19
CASSTPGTSGSYEQYF
>TRBV2
CASSEHTGVDTQYF
>TRBV7-9
CASRPAEQAFF
>TRBV5-1
CASSSGTGSSDGYTF
>TRBV19
CASKSQAGNTEAFF
>TRBV5-4
CASSLGGDIYGYTF
>TRBV11-2
CASSFAGEQETQYF
>TRBV5-6
CASSLWGQSNTEAFF
>TRBV18
CASSPRDRGQFF
>TRBV5-1
CASSLQGGSGYTF
>TRBV6-4
CASSAVWGTGTDTQYF
>TRBV4-1
CASSQLPGQTFKNIQYF
>TRBV18
CASAYQTNNNSPLHF
>TRBV7-6
CASSQRRGETQYF
>TRBV7-9
CASSPRQNTEAFF
>TRBV29-1
CSVERLAGSYNEQFF